One TCR beta chain is described in this entry. The sample belongs to a study of cytomegalovirus exposure and HLA in healthy donors. The CDR3 is 13 residues long. Looked up from germline, CDR1 is SGHNT and CDR2 is YYREEE (reference sequence). The trim removed 3 bases at V and 9 bases at J, leaving 7 bases unmatched. The PCR employed 60 Vbeta primers together with 13 Jbeta primers. The assay was immunoSEQ multiplex PCR, and TCRdb's table has in-frame clones only and misses some. This sample has about 130,000 clones, with roughly 70% found just once. This TCR was sampled from a man aged 25 to 45 in good health and CMV-seronegative. Sequencing used PBMCs. The chain combines TRBV5-4 with TRBJ2-7; 9 nucleotides line up with TRBD1. Here the CDR3 reads CASSYGQGNGQYF. In DNA form, the CDR3 reads TGTGCCAGCAGCTACGGACAGGGGAACGGGCAGTACTTC.